Below are 7 T cell receptor beta chains sequenced from a single sample in a study of early T cells in non-severe SARS-CoV-2 infection. MiXCR, applied by TCRdb to the 5' RACE reads, yields one record per CDR3 protein. This sample has about 56,000 distinct CDR3 sequences, with about 16% found just once. This material consisted of whole blood, taken at baseline. Every receptor here comes from an adult who was a healthcare worker with PCR-confirmed SARS-CoV-2 infection or an uninfected control (not recorded which).

A few counts support this clonotype. The genes are TRBV5-1 and TRBJ2-2, with 7 positions matching TRBD1. The CDR3 consists of 20 residues. Germline V gene sequence: CDR1 SGHRS, CDR2 YFSETQ. J was trimmed by 7 bases and V by 7 bases; bases with no gene match: 28. The CDR3 loop is CASRPNRSGGPTYFSGELFF. In nucleotides, the CDR3 is TGCGCCAGCCGCCCCAACCGGTCAGGGGGACCTACGTATTTCAGCGGGGAGCTGTTTTTT.

The chain combines TRBV11-2 with TRBJ2-2, with D possibly being TRBD2 (5 bases). V lost 6 bases to trimming and J lost 4 bases, with 9 bases between them. This CDR3 contains 13 residues. Germline V gene sequence: CDR1 SGHAT, CDR2 FQNNGV. CDR3 sequence: CASRRTVTGELFF. For the CDR3, the DNA is TGTGCCAGCAGACGGACTGTCACCGGGGAGCTGTTTTTT.

This clonotype is classed as medium-sized. The chain links TRBV29-1 to TRBJ2-3; 10 bases map to TRBD2. J lost 2 bases, V lost 7 bases, and 6 bases had no gene match. Germline V gives CDR1 SQVTM, CDR2 ANQGSEA. This CDR3 spans 14 amino acids. The DNA for the CDR3 is TGCAGCGACCGACTAGCGGGCCTCACAGATACGCAGTATTTT. Protein sequence: CSDRLAGLTDTQYF.

The genes are TRBV4-1 and TRBJ2-1, with a tentative D call TRBD2 (5 bases). Germline CDR1 is MGHRA and CDR2 is YSYEKL. The CDR3 consists of 15 residues. V gave up 2 bases and J gave up 6 bases, with 14 bases separating them. In DNA form, the CDR3 reads TGCGCCAGCAGCCAATCTGGACTGAAGCCCAATGAGCAGTTCTTC. Protein sequence: CASSQSGLKPNEQFF.

The V and J genes are TRBV7-8 and TRBJ2-7; no reliable D call. Germline CDR1 SGHVS, CDR2 FQNEAQ. The CDR3 extends over 13 amino acids. V was cut by 5 bases and J by 6 bases, with 14 bases left in between. The CDR3 DNA reads as TGTGCCAGCAGCCCCCTGGTTGGGCCCGAGCAGTACTTC. It is translated as CASSPLVGPEQYF.

In this sample, this clonotype turned up many times. This rearrangement joins TRBV7-9 to TRBJ2-2; a weak D match, TRBD2 (5 bases). The V end lost 3 bases, the J end lost 2 bases, and 7 bases lay between the germline ends. There are 14 residues in the CDR3. Germline values: CDR1 SEHNR, CDR2 FQNEAQ (reference sequence). The CDR3 loop reads CASSFDYNTGELFF. The CDR3, as DNA: TGTGCCAGCAGCTTCGACTACAACACCGGGGAGCTGTTTTTT.

This clonotype was counted a few times. This chain joins TRBV12-5 and TRBJ1-5; D is perhaps TRBD1 (6 bases). Germline V lookup: CDR1 LGHNT, CDR2 FRNRAP. The CDR3 loop spans 13 amino acids. The V end was cut by 6 bases, the J end by 5 bases, with 11 bases between. DNA for the CDR3: TGTGCTAGTGGCCTGGAGGGGGATCAGCCCCAGCATTTT. Protein product: CASGLEGDQPQHF.